This TCR beta chain originates from a study of blood T cell repertoires in COVID-19. About the study: Researchers got acute and convalescent COVID-19 samples from the United States, Italy and Spain. Sources were T cells, B-cell-depleted T cells, or PBMCs; the material itself was cDNA or gDNA.

The CDR3 sequence is 16 residues long. Trimming took 4 bases from V and 2 from J, leaving 15 bases between them. Per the germline V gene, CDR1 is MNHNY and CDR2 is SVGAGI (reference sequence). In the study's own analysis: Researchers report that nucleated cell counts were estimated from reference gene primer amplification. Produced via immunoSEQ multiplex PCR; TCRdb's table is partial and in-frame only. V and J calls and clone size come straight from that table; D and trimming were deduced from the DNA. The sample shows fewer than 250,000 clones, approximately 86% of them seen only once. The chain links TRBV6-6 to TRBJ1-5; D is possibly TRBD1 (5 bases). The sequencing sample was made of peripheral blood. The sequence came from a woman aged 55-75 years with active or convalescent COVID-19. The CDR3 DNA sequence: TGTGCCAGCAGTTCGGGTCCCAGGGTTCGCAATCAGCCCCAGCATTTT. Residues: CASSSGPRVRNQPQHF.